These 13 T cell receptor beta chains originate from one sample sequenced in a study of blood T cell repertoires in COVID-19. Using immunoSEQ multiplex PCR, the repertoire was profiled, and TCRdb retains in-frame clones only, with some absent. The data contain 200,000 to 250,000 clones, around 88% of them singletons. The specimen sequenced was peripheral blood. The receptors were gathered from a man younger than 35 with active or convalescent COVID-19.

The rearrangement links TRBV6-5 to TRBJ2-7; 9 nucleotides line up with TRBD1. V was pared by 6 bases and J by 3 bases, with 9 bases of the junction left unmatched. Germline CDR1 is MNHEY and CDR2 is SVGAGI. CDR3 length equals 15 residues. Here the CDR3 DNA reads TGTGCCAGCAGCCCATTGAAGGGACAGGGCTACGAGCAGTACTTC. Protein: CASSPLKGQGYEQYF.

This clone was detected once. The chain recombines TRBV12-5 with TRBJ1-1, with D tentatively TRBD1 (5 bases). Per germline, CDR1 LGHNT and CDR2 FRNRAP. V was clipped by 5 bases and J by 7 bases, with 14 bases between them. This CDR3 spans 13 amino acids. CDR3 sequence: CASGGGLLSEAFF. The CDR3, as DNA: TGTGCTAGTGGTGGGGGACTTCTCAGTGAAGCTTTCTTT.

The CDR3 DNA reads as TGTGCCAGCAGCCGTGCCTACGAGCAGTACTTC. This codes for CASSRAYEQYF. The chain employs TRBV5-6 and TRBJ2-7; D is undetermined. There are 11 residues in the CDR3. Germline CDR1 is SGHDT and CDR2 is YYEEEE. The V and J ends lost 4 bases and 2 bases respectively, with 4 bases between them.

The rearrangement uses TRBV10-3 and TRBJ1-2; 9 bases align to TRBD1. The CDR3 extends over 13 amino acids. V was clipped by 4 bases and J by 6 bases; unmatched bases: 3. Per the germline V gene, CDR1 is ENHRY and CDR2 is SYGVKD. The CDR3 reads CAISADRGNGYTF. CDR3 bases: TGTGCCATCAGTGCGGACAGGGGTAATGGCTACACCTTC.

The CDR3 nucleotides are TGTGCCAGCTCACCACAAGGGGGCGTCACTGAAGCTTTCTTT. This encodes CASSPQGGVTEAFF. The chain links TRBV18 to TRBJ1-1; TRBD1 agrees at 7 bases. The CDR3 is 14 residues long. With 1 base clipped from V and 4 bases from J, the junction kept 3 bases outside the gene matches. From germline, CDR1 is KGHSH and CDR2 LQKENI.

The V and J genes are TRBV18 and TRBJ1-5, with 7 positions matching TRBD1. J gave up 0 bases and V 8 bases, and 1 base lay outside the gene matches. Germline CDR1 KGHSH, CDR2 LQKENI. This CDR3 is 13 amino acids long. CDR3 sequence: CASTGDSNQPQHF. Here the CDR3 DNA reads TGTGCCAGCACAGGGGATAGCAATCAGCCCCAGCATTTT.

The rearrangement joins TRBV30 to TRBJ1-1; maybe TRBD1 (6 bases). The length of the CDR3 is 14 residues. The germline V gene encodes CDR1 GTSNPN and CDR2 SVGIG (reference sequence). V lost 2 bases, J lost 1 base, and 11 bases lay in between. The chain's CDR3 is CAWSLRGTNTEAFF. The CDR3 nucleotides read TGTGCCTGGAGTTTGAGGGGGACGAACACTGAAGCTTTCTTT. Full variable domain (outside the CDR3, taken from reference TRBV30 and TRBJ1-1): SQTIHQWPATLVQPVGSPLSLECTVEGTSNPNLYWYRQAAGRGLQLLFYSVGIGQISSEVPQNLSASRPQDRQFILSSKKLLLSDSGFYLCAWSLRGTNTEAFFGQGTRLTVV.

This chain links TRBV6-5 with TRBJ2-1; perhaps TRBD1 as D (6 bases). CDR1 is MNHEY, CDR2 SVGAGI, per germline. The CDR3 extends over 13 amino acids. Trimming stripped 6 bases from V and 2 bases from J, with 8 bases between. The CDR3 spells CASSGTTYNEQFF. CDR3 bases: TGTGCCAGCAGCGGGACAACCTACAATGAGCAGTTCTTC.

The rearrangement links TRBV30 to TRBJ2-5, with unresolved D. The germline V gene has CDR1 GTSNPN and CDR2 SVGIG (reference sequence). V lost 1 base and J 5 bases, leaving 11 bases between the germline ends. This CDR3 is 13 amino acids long. The CDR3 DNA is TGTGCCTGGAGTGCCATGCCTGCGGAGACCCAGTACTTC. Protein sequence: CAWSAMPAETQYF.

The V and J genes are TRBV5-1 and TRBJ2-1, with a possible D match to TRBD1 (6 bases). This CDR3 contains 14 residues. Looked up from germline, CDR1 is SGHRS and CDR2 is YFSETQ. V gave up 5 bases and J gave up 8 bases, with 17 bases separating them. The CDR3 here is CASSPDSSHDEQFF. The CDR3 DNA reads as TGCGCCAGCAGTCCGGACAGTTCTCACGATGAGCAGTTCTTC.

J is TRBJ1-1 and V is TRBV27; a weak D match, TRBD1 (5 bases). Looked up from germline, CDR1 is MNHEY and CDR2 is SMNVEV (reference sequence). V was cut by 5 bases and J by 6 bases, with 22 bases left in between. The CDR3 runs 16 residues. The DNA for the CDR3 is TGTGCCAGCAGTCCCGGTTTATTGCAGGGTCTTTCTGAAGCTTTCTTT. Translated, it gives CASSPGLLQGLSEAFF.

V is TRBV27 and J is TRBJ2-7; D unresolved. V lost 8 bases and J 3 bases, leaving 14 bases between the germline ends. CDR3 size: 13 residues. Germline V lookup: CDR1 MNHEY, CDR2 SMNVEV (reference sequence). The CDR3 protein is CASGPGENYEQYF. In DNA form, the CDR3 reads TGTGCCAGCGGTCCAGGCGAAAACTACGAGCAGTACTTC.

This clone was detected only a few times. The chain uses TRBV19 and TRBJ1-1; D might be TRBD1 (5 bases). This CDR3 has 14 amino acids. V shed 1 base and J shed 5 bases, with 11 bases lying between them. Germline V gene lookup returns CDR1 LNHDA and CDR2 SQIVND (reference sequence). The CDR3 region has the DNA TGTGCCAGTAGTATAGTCGGGGGGGGGACTGAAGCTTTCTTT. This codes for CASSIVGGGTEAFF.